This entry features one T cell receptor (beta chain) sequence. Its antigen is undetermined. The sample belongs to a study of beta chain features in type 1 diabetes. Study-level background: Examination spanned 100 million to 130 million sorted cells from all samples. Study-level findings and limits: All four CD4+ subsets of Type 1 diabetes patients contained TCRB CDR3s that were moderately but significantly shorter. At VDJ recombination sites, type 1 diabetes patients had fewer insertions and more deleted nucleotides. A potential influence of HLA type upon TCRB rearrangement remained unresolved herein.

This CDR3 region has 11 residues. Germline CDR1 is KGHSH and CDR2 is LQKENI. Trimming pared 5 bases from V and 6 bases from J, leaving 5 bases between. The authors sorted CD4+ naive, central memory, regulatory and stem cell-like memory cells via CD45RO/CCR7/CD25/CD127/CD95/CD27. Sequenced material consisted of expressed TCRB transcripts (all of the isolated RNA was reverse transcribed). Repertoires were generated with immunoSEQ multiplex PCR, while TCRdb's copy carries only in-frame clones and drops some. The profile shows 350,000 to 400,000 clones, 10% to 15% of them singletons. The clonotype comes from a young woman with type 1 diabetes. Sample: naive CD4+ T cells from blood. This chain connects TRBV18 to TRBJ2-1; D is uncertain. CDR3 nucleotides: TGTGCCAGCTCAGCAGTCAATGAGCAGTTCTTC. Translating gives CASSAVNEQFF.